This T cell receptor beta chain was captured in a study of blood T cell repertoires in COVID-19. Only one count was recorded for this clone. This CDR3 contains 16 residues. Germline V lookup: CDR1 SGHTA, CDR2 FQGNSA. V shed 5 bases and J 2 bases; nucleotides not matched to a gene: 3. The method was immunoSEQ multiplex PCR; TCRdb's version includes in-frame clones alone and lacks a portion of them. The sample comprises about 180,000 clones, approximately 85% of which are singletons, and roughly 9% rests with the top ten. Input material: PBMCs or T cells enriched from blood (not recorded which). The chain joins TRBV7-2 to TRBJ2-1; 13 nucleotides line up with TRBD2. This TCR derives from a woman aged 18-35 years who had recovered from COVID-19. The CDR3 DNA reads as TGTGCCAGCAGCCGGGGACTAGCGGGACCCTACAATGAGCAGTTCTTC. It translates to CASSRGLAGPYNEQFF.